One and the same sample provided the 12 T cell receptor beta chains below, sequenced in a study of control samples from healthy donors and cancer patients. Here immunoSEQ multiplex PCR was the method, and the copy in TCRdb shows in-frame clones only, minus some. Among tens of thousands of clones, around 87% were seen once, and the ten largest hold about 2.2%. Source material: PBMCs. The source is a woman aged 50 to 60 with head and neck cancer.

CDR3 in amino acids: CASSLDGGLRPQHF. CDR3 nucleotide sequence: TGTGCCAGCAGCTTGGATGGAGGGCTGCGGCCCCAGCATTTT. V is TRBV5-6 and J is TRBJ1-5; no clear D gene. The CDR3 has 14 residues. Germline CDR1 and CDR2: SGHDT and YYEEEE. V was shortened by 0 bases and J by 9 bases, with 13 bases between the two germline ends.

This clone was seen more than once but under ten times. The genes are TRBV2 and TRBJ2-7; no firm D call. This CDR3 has 12 residues. The germline CDR1 and CDR2 sequences are SNHLY and FYNNEI. The V end was cut by 6 bases, the J end by 2 bases, with 8 bases between. CDR3 residues: CASRRNTYEQYF. The CDR3 DNA sequence: TGTGCCAGCAGGAGGAATACCTACGAGCAGTACTTC.

This chain uses TRBV20-1 with TRBJ2-5; D is possibly TRBD2 (5 bases). V lost 7 bases and J lost 5, with 11 bases in between. The CDR3 totals 11 residues. Per the germline V gene, CDR1 is DFQATT and CDR2 is SNEGSKA (reference sequence). The CDR3 DNA sequence: TGCAGTGGACGGGATGTGGAGACCCAGTACTTC. This translates into CSGRDVETQYF.

This sequence joins TRBV7-9 and TRBJ1-1, with a weak D call TRBD1 (5 bases). Trimming shortened V by 0 bases and J by 2 bases, and 16 bases separated the two germline ends. Germline V gene data show CDR1 as SEHNR and CDR2 as FQNEAQ (reference sequence). The CDR3 is 17 amino acids. CDR3 in amino acids: CASSLAVVDSPNTEAFF. In DNA, the CDR3 is TGTGCCAGCAGCTTAGCAGTCGTCGACAGTCCCAACACTGAAGCTTTCTTT.

The rearrangement uses TRBV6-5 and TRBJ1-5, with TRBD1 matching 8 bases. The CDR3 consists of 15 residues. Germline-derived CDR1 and CDR2 are MNHEY and SVGAGI. The junction had 2 bases not matched to a gene; V was cut back by 2 bases and J by 2 bases. The CDR3 reads CASSYTGGGNQPQHF. The CDR3 DNA reads TGTGCCAGCAGTTACACAGGGGGGGGCAATCAGCCCCAGCATTTT.

The chain has TRBV6-1 and TRBJ2-7, with D possibly being TRBD1 (6 bases). The CDR3 has 15 amino acids. Germline V gene lookup returns CDR1 MNHNS and CDR2 SASEGT. V lost 3 bases and J 0 bases, leaving 12 bases between the germline ends. CDR3 loop: CASSEAGASSYEQYF. Written as DNA, the CDR3 is TGTGCCAGCAGTGAGGCAGGGGCCAGCTCCTACGAGCAGTACTTC.

The chain employs TRBV28 and TRBJ2-7; D is ambiguous. The germline gives CDR1 MDHEN, CDR2 SYDVKM. The ends were cut back, 3 bases at V and 7 bases at J, with 7 bases in the middle. This CDR3 has 11 residues. The CDR3 bases are TGTGCCAGCAGTTTTTCACGTGAGCAGTACTTC. Protein sequence: CASSFSREQYF.

The chain has TRBV21-1 and TRBJ1-1; the table's D call, TRBD1, has no DNA check behind it. TRBV21-1 is flagged as a pseudogene. This CDR3 region has 18 residues. This CDR3 reads CASRRVRGGQGEVTEAFF. In DNA form, the CDR3 reads TGTGCCAGCAGGAGGGTTCGGGGTGGACAGGGAGAGGTCACTGAAGCTTTCTTT.

The chain joins TRBV9 to TRBJ1-4; no clear D gene. This CDR3 contains 15 residues. Trimming left V 4 bases short and J 4 bases short, with 14 bases between. Germline-derived CDR1 and CDR2 are SGDLS and YYNGEE. CDR3 coding DNA: TGTGCCAGCAGCAGCTCGGGAGGAGGTAATGAAAAACTGTTTTTT. Translation gives CASSSSGGGNEKLFF.

The gene calls are TRBV13 and TRBJ2-6; 8 bases are shared with TRBD2. V was clipped by 1 base and J by 2 bases; unmatched bases: 4. Germline CDR1 is PRHDT and CDR2 is FYEKMQ (reference sequence). CDR3 length: 17 amino acids. Here the CDR3 DNA reads TGTGCCAGCAGCTTAGACGGGACTAGAGCTGGGGCCAACGTCCTGACTTTC. This translates into CASSLDGTRAGANVLTF.

This clone has only one observation. V usage is TRBV18 and J usage is TRBJ2-7; the D gene is possibly TRBD2 (6 bases). Germline assignment: CDR1 KGHSH and CDR2 LQKENI. V lost 6 bases and J 5 bases, leaving 14 bases between the germline ends. The CDR3 is 13 residues long. The chain's CDR3 is CASSGGGADEQYF. The CDR3 bases are TGTGCCAGCTCGGGCGGCGGGGCCGACGAGCAGTACTTC. The variable domain in full, completed from reference TRBV18 and TRBJ2-7, reads NAGVMQNPRHLVRRRGQEARLRCSPMKGHSHVYWYRQLPEEGLKFMVYLQKENIIDESGMPKERFSAEFPKEGPSILRIQQVVRGDSAAYFCASSGGGADEQYFGPGTRLTVT.

This rearrangement joins TRBV24-1 to TRBJ2-5, with 10 nucleotides matching TRBD2. V was clipped by 7 bases and J by 4 bases; unmatched bases: 8. Germline-derived CDR1 and CDR2 are KGHDR and SFDVKD. The CDR3 covers 15 residues. CDR3: CATSPGLAEAETQYF. The CDR3 nucleotides are TGTGCCACCAGCCCCGGACTAGCGGAAGCAGAGACCCAGTACTTC.